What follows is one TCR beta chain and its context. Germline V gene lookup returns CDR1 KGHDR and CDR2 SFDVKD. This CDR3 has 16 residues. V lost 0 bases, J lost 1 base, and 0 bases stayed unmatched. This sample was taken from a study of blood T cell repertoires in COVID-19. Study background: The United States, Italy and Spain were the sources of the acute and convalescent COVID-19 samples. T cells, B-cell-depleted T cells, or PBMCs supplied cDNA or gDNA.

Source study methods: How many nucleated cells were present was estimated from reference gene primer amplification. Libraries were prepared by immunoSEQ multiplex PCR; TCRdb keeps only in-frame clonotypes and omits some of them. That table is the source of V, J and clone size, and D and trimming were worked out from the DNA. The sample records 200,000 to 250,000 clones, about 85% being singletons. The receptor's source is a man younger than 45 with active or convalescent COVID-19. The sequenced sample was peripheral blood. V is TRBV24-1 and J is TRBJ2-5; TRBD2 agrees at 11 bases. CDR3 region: CATSDLTSGGQETQYF. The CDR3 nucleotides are TGTGCCACCAGTGATTTGACTAGCGGGGGCCAAGAGACCCAGTACTTC.